This entry lists 17 T cell receptor beta chains sequenced from one sample in a study of T cell repertoires in cytomegalovirus infection. TCRdb analysed the reads with MiXCR anew, one entry per CDR3 protein. The repertoire holds roughly 990,000 distinct CDR3 sequences, with about 33% as singletons. Their target antigens are unknown. The source material was cultured CD8+ T cells from PBMCs, sampled from culture after CMV antigen stimulation. All receptors derive from a human donor in good health (CMV status not recorded). Some clones in this sample may be carry-over from other donors' samples.

The chain joins TRBV6-2 or TRBV6-3 to TRBJ1-2, with D possibly TRBD1 on 5 matching bases. This CDR3 has 16 amino acids. The V end was cut by 4 bases, the J end by 5 bases, with 20 bases between. The germline V gene has CDR1 MNHEY and CDR2 SVGEGT. The CDR3 nucleotides are TGTGCCAGCAGTTTAAGACAGCCTGAACCCGTTTATGGCTACACCTTC. Protein: CASSLRQPEPVYGYTF.

There are a few counts of this clonotype. V gene TRBV10-3 combines with J gene TRBJ2-1, with TRBD1 matching over 9 bases. J was trimmed by 4 bases and V by 4 bases; bases with no gene match: 8. There are 16 residues in the CDR3. From germline, CDR1 is ENHRY and CDR2 SYGVKD. This chain's CDR3 is CAISVRDRGIYNEQFF. For the CDR3, the DNA is TGTGCCATCAGTGTGCGAGACAGGGGGATTTACAATGAGCAGTTCTTC.

CDR3 DNA: TGTGCCAGCAGTTACAGGGAGAGGAATCAGCCCCAGCATTTT. It encodes CASSYRERNQPQHF. The rearrangement uses TRBV6-2 or TRBV6-3 and TRBJ1-5; D call uncertain. Trimming stripped 2 bases from V and 4 bases from J, with 9 bases between. CDR1 MNHEY and CDR2 SVGEGT come from the germline V gene. The CDR3 consists of 14 residues.

CDR3 DNA sequence: TGTGCCAGCAGCCAAGATCTGGTAGCGGGGGCGAGCGGGGAGCTGTTTTTT. Translating gives CASSQDLVAGASGELFF. The V and J genes are TRBV3-1 and TRBJ2-2, with TRBD2 matching 9 bases. Trimming at V came to 0 bases and at J to 7 bases, leaving 9 bases not matched to a gene. Germline CDR1 is LGHDT and CDR2 is YNNKEL (reference sequence). This CDR3 spans 17 amino acids.

The sample holds one count of this clonotype. The gene calls are TRBV6-6 and TRBJ2-5; possibly TRBD1 for D (5 bases). Per the germline V gene, CDR1 is MNHNY and CDR2 is SVGAGI (reference sequence). Trimming pared 0 bases from V and 2 bases from J, leaving 7 bases between. This CDR3 is built from 14 residues. The CDR3 loop is CASSYSQAQETQYF. The CDR3 DNA follows: TGTGCCAGCAGTTACTCACAGGCGCAAGAGACCCAGTACTTC.

The chain combines TRBV2 with TRBJ1-1; D possibly corresponds to TRBD1 (5 bases). Germline-derived CDR1 and CDR2 are SNHLY and FYNNEI. The V gene lost 11 bases and the J gene lost 5 bases, with 21 bases spanning the gap. There are 14 residues in the CDR3. CDR3 loop: CACVGGAVQTEAFF. CDR3 nucleotide sequence: TGTGCCTGCGTGGGAGGGGCAGTGCAGACTGAAGCTTTCTTT.

J is TRBJ1-1 and V is TRBV4-2; D is unclear. With 1 base removed from V and 8 bases from J, the gap between germline ends came to 8 bases. The CDR3 spans 12 residues. The germline V gene encodes CDR1 LGHNA and CDR2 YNFKEQ. CDR3 nucleotide sequence: TGTGCCAGCAGCCAAGCGACGGACGAAGCTTTCTTT. The encoded protein is CASSQATDEAFF.

This chain uses TRBV7-6 with TRBJ1-3; no reliable D call. The CDR3 contains 16 residues. Germline V gene data show CDR1 as SGHVS and CDR2 as FNYEAQ. Trimming removed 5 bases at V and 4 bases at J, with 18 bases between. CDR3 nucleotide sequence: TGTGCCAGCAGCCCATACCAAAAGGCCGCCGGAAACACCATATATTTT. Translation: CASSPYQKAAGNTIYF.

The V and J genes are TRBV7-3 and TRBJ1-2; 9 nucleotides agree with TRBD1. V shed 4 bases and J 11 bases; nucleotides not matched to a gene: 11. This CDR3 has 14 residues. Germline V CDR1 and CDR2: SGHTA, FQGTGA. Here the CDR3 reads CASSYGQGPRGYTF. CDR3 bases: TGTGCCAGCAGCTACGGACAGGGGCCTAGGGGATACACCTTC.

The sample holds a few counts of this clonotype. J is TRBJ1-2 and V is TRBV2; TRBD1 might be the D (6 bases). The CDR3 length is 16 residues. V gave up 3 bases and J gave up 1 base, with 15 bases separating them. Looked up from germline, CDR1 is SNHLY and CDR2 is FYNNEI. The CDR3 is CASSDEGGKINYGYTF. In nucleotides, the CDR3 is TGTGCCAGCAGTGATGAGGGGGGGAAAATTAACTATGGCTACACCTTC. The full variable domain, in which reference TRBV2 and TRBJ1-2 provide the parts outside the CDR3, is EPEVTQTPSHQVTQMGQEVILRCVPISNHLYFYWYRQILGQKVEFLVSFYNNEISEKSEIFDDQFSVERPDGSNFTLKIRSTKLEDSAMYFCASSDEGGKINYGYTFGSGTRLTVV.

This clonotype was seen more than once but under ten times. The chain uses TRBV7-9 and TRBJ2-3; 7 nucleotides line up with TRBD2. Germline lookup yields CDR1 SEHNR and CDR2 FQNEAQ (reference sequence). The CDR3 is made up of 11 amino acids. V was pared by 8 bases and J by 7 bases, with 3 bases of the junction left unmatched. This CDR3 reads CASWGGHTQYF. The CDR3 bases are TGTGCCAGCTGGGGGGGTCATACGCAGTATTTT.

V gene TRBV6-1 combines with J gene TRBJ2-7; no definite D call. V gave up 0 bases and J gave up 4 bases, with 4 bases separating them. CDR3 size: 12 residues. CDR1 MNHNS and CDR2 SASEGT come from the germline V gene. The CDR3 region has the DNA TGTGCCAGCAGTGAAGCGGGATACGAGCAGTACGTC. Translation gives CASSEAGYEQYV.

This clonotype was seen a few times. This chain connects TRBV5-5 to TRBJ2-2; D gene uncertain. This CDR3 is built from 13 residues. Trimming cost V 1 base and J 7 bases, with 8 bases left between them. In germline, CDR1 is SGHKS, CDR2 YYEKEE (reference sequence). The CDR3 is CASSLYGGGELFF. CDR3 coding DNA: TGTGCCAGCAGCTTGTATGGCGGCGGGGAGCTGTTTTTT.

This clonotype has at least ten counts. V is TRBV7-9 and J is TRBJ1-4; D is possibly TRBD1 (5 bases). The CDR3 contains 15 residues. The germline gives CDR1 SEHNR, CDR2 FQNEAQ (reference sequence). V gave up 6 bases and J gave up 0 bases, with 11 bases separating them. The CDR3 loop is CASRPTVATNEKLFF. The CDR3 bases are TGTGCCAGCAGACCGACAGTTGCAACTAATGAAAAACTGTTTTTT.

The J gene is TRBJ2-7, the V gene TRBV6-1; 8 nucleotides line up with TRBD1. The CDR3 extends over 14 amino acids. The V gene's germline CDR1 is MNHNS and CDR2 SASEGT. The junction had 6 bases not matched to a gene; V was cut back by 5 bases and J by 3 bases. CDR3 nucleotide sequence: TGTGCCAGCAGTTCCGTAACAGGGGGCTACGAGCAGTACGTC. Translated, it gives CASSSVTGGYEQYV.

The chain recombines TRBV7-7 with TRBJ2-2, with TRBD1 identical over 7 bases. Looked up from germline, CDR1 is SSHAT and CDR2 is FNYEAQ (reference sequence). The CDR3 consists of 15 residues. CDR3 DNA sequence: TGTGCTACCATGCTTCAGGGGGCGAACACCGGGGAGCTGTTTTTT. This codes for CATMLQGANTGELFF.

This clonotype was observed a few times. The chain employs TRBV7-9 and TRBJ1-1, with a tentative D call TRBD1 (5 bases). This CDR3 is built from 16 residues. V shed 7 bases and J shed 0 bases, with 18 bases lying between them. Germline V gives CDR1 SEHNR, CDR2 FQNEAQ (reference sequence). CDR3 residues: CASIPRGEGMNTEAFF. In DNA form, the CDR3 reads TGTGCCAGCATCCCGCGGGGGGAGGGGATGAACACTGAAGCTTTCTTT.